This TCR beta chain was captured in a study of identical twins. Study-wide results and caveats: Its conclusions, products of cross-sectional statistical analysis, did not come from following the same donors. Twin pairs' shared out-of-frame alpha sequences were enriched in low generation probability.

TCRdb used MiXCR to reprocess the 5' RACE reads, holding one entry per CDR3 protein. The data hold hundreds of thousands of distinct CDR3 sequences, with roughly 8% observed a single time. Trimming removed 0 bases at V and 4 bases at J, with 10 bases between. From germline, CDR1 is MNHEY and CDR2 SMNVEV (reference sequence). The CDR3 consists of 15 residues. This clonotype was seen more than once but under ten times. Its antigen is unknown. This same sample was also taken into another study, of yellow fever vaccine responses in identical twins.

Sequencing input: PBMCs. V is TRBV27 and J is TRBJ2-1; D uncertain. This TCR was recovered from a young woman in good health. CDR3 bases: TGTGCCAGCAGTTTATCGACGACTGGTTACAATGAGCAGTTCTTC. Its translation is CASSLSTTGYNEQFF.